This TCR beta chain was obtained from a study of T cell responses to AZD1222 COVID-19 vaccine. Study conclusions and caveats: Baseline seropositives among AZD1222 recipients totaled only 5 to 7. Mapped onto spike, vaccine-associated CD4 TCRs spanned it and were dominant at 160-218 and 743-854.

The data were produced by immunoSEQ multiplex PCR, yet TCRdb's version contains in-frame clones alone and is incomplete. The table records around 69,000 clones, 70% to 90% of them present only once. Deletions cut 3 bases from V and 5 bases from J, with 13 bases between. Germline V lookup: CDR1 LNHDA, CDR2 SQIVND (reference sequence). The length of the CDR3 is 14 residues. Concerning this clone: Its antigen is as yet unknown.

The chain carries TRBV19 and TRBJ2-5, with D perhaps TRBD1 or TRBD2 (5 bases each). The TCR sequence derives from an adult in good health. The specimen was peripheral blood, collected on day 0 of AZD1222 vaccination. The CDR3 nucleotides are TGTGCCAGTAGTATGAGGGACGGAGCTGAGACCCAGTACTTC. It codes for CASSMRDGAETQYF. Supplemented by reference TRBV19 and TRBJ2-5, the full variable domain reads DGGITQSPKYLFRKEGQNVTLSCEQNLNHDAMYWYRQDPGQGLRLIYYSQIVNDFQKGDIAEGYSVSREKKESFPLTVTSAQKNPTAFYLCASSMRDGAETQYFGPGTRLLVL.